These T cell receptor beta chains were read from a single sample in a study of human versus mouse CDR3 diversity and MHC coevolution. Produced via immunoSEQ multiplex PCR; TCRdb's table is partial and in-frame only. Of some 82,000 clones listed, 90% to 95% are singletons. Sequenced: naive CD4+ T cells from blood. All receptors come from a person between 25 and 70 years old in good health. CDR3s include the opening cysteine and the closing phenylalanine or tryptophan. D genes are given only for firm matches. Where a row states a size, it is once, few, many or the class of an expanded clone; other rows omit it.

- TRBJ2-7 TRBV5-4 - TGTGCCAGCAGCTCAGGGGTTTTCTTGAGCGAGCAGTACTTC CASSSGVFLSEQYF
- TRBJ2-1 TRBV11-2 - TGTGCCAGCAGCTTAGGGGGCCCCGCTCAACATGAGCAGTTCTTC CASSLGGPAQHEQFF
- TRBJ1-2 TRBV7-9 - TGTGCCAGCACCACAGCGGGGCAGGGCTATGGCTACACCTTC CASTTAGQGYGYTF
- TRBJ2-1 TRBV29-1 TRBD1 TGCAGCGTTGAAGTCCGGGACAGGGGGCTCGATGAGCAGTTCTTC CSVEVRDRGLDEQFF
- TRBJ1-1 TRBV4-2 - TGTGCCAGCAGCCAAGATCTCTTTCGGGGGAACACTGAAGCTTTCTTT CASSQDLFRGNTEAFF
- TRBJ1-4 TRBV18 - TGTGCCAGCTCACCCTTCTCCGGGACACAAGAGAGGGAACTGTTTTTT CASSPFSGTQERELFF
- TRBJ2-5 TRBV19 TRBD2 TGTGCCAGTAGTATACGAAGCGGGGGGGCCGGTGAGACCCAGTACTTC CASSIRSGGAGETQYF
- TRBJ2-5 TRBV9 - TGTGCCAGCAGCGCGAGGGAGACCCAGTACTTC CASSARETQYF
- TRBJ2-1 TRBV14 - TGTGCCAGCAGCCAAACGTCTATGTACAATGAGCAGTTCTTC CASSQTSMYNEQFF
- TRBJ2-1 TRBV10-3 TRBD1 TGTGCCATCAGTGGGACAGGGAGCGGCTACAATGAGCAGTTCTTC CAISGTGSGYNEQFF
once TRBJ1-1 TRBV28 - TGTGCCAGCAGTATAAGCAGGGGAATGAGAGCTTTCTTT CASSISRGMRAFF
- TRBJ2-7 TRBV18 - TGTGCCAGCTCACAACAGAGTACCTACGAGCAGTACTTC CASSQQSTYEQYF
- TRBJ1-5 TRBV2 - TGTGCCAGCAGTGAACAGGGGACCGGCAATCAGCCCCAGCATTTT CASSEQGTGNQPQHF
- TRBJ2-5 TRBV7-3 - TGTGCCAGCAGTGACACGGGGGAGGCGTACCAAGAGACCCAGTACTTC CASSDTGEAYQETQYF